A single TCR beta chain is shown here with its context. These data originate in a study of OX40 agonist ivuxolimab in advanced cancers. Study-wide context: Partial response was recorded in three patients: one hepatocellular carcinoma and two cutaneous melanoma cases.

With baseline, cycle 4 day 1, and cycle 7 day 1 as timepoints, blood was sampled. Libraries were prepared by immunoSEQ multiplex PCR; TCRdb keeps only in-frame clonotypes and omits some of them. The table lists roughly 100,000 clones, approximately 80% of them singletons. The source material was CD4+ or CD8+ T cells sorted from blood, sampled in a trial of the OX40 agonist ivuxolimab. This TCR came from an adult with an advanced solid tumor such as melanoma, head and neck, liver or kidney cancer.

CDR3 nucleotides: TGTGCCAGCAGCTTACCGGAGAGGAACACTGAAGCTTTCTTT. Its protein is CASSLPERNTEAFF. V is TRBV7-2 and J is TRBJ1-1; D ambiguous. The CDR3 has 14 amino acids. Germline lookup yields CDR1 SGHTA and CDR2 FQGNSA. Trimming took 2 bases from V and 1 from J, leaving 8 bases between them.